This T cell receptor (beta chain) was sequenced for a study of cytomegalovirus exposure and HLA in healthy donors. Per germline, CDR1 SGHAT and CDR2 FQNNGV. The CDR3 covers 13 residues. The ends were cut back, 3 bases at V and 0 bases at J, with 6 bases in the middle. About this clone itself: Antigen specificity is unknown.

Findings of the study overall: Later work associated over 15,000 TCR beta sequences with HLA alleles at 0.05 false discovery rate. In vitro experiments confirmed that three CMV-associated chains were specific for CMV antigens.

The PCR ran on 60 Vbeta and 13 Jbeta primers. The table came from immunoSEQ multiplex PCR; TCRdb's copy has only in-frame clones and leaves some out. The repertoire holds hundreds of thousands of clones, about 85% seen once, with 0.24% in the top ten. The donors gave bone marrow, and they were healthy. The TCR comes from a girl aged 2-10 years in good health and CMV-seronegative. The chain is built from TRBV11-2 and TRBJ2-7, with a weak D call TRBD1 (5 bases). Sequencing used PBMCs. CDR3 nucleotides: TGTGCCAGCAGCTTCGGACACTCCTACGAGCAGTACTTC. Its translation: CASSFGHSYEQYF.